Listed below are T cell receptor beta chains from one sample, sequenced in a study of cytomegalovirus exposure and HLA in healthy donors. The protocol was immunoSEQ multiplex PCR, while the TCRdb copy is restricted to in-frame clones and leaves out a portion. This table holds more than 80,000 clones, 60% to 85% found once. Sample: PBMCs. The receptors here all came from a man in his late teens or twenties in good health and CMV-seropositive. The conserved cysteine and the conserved F or W are not part of the CDR3 here. The size of a clone is reported for some rows only, either as once, few or many, or as a class for expanded clones.

size: -; V: TRBV5-1; J: TRBJ1-2; CDR3: ASSLRWSRDGYT
size: -; V: TRBV6-5; J: TRBJ2-7; CDR3: ASSYRPGHEQY
size: -; V: TRBV9; J: TRBJ2-7; CDR3: ASSVDPGGPYEQY
size: -; V: TRBV6-5; J: TRBJ2-7; CDR3: ASSYSSGTGTSEQY
size: -; V: TRBV27; J: TRBJ1-2; CDR3: ASSLRQTYGYT
size: -; V: TRBV28; J: TRBJ1-1; CDR3: ASSFRQDVAEAF
size: -; V: TRBV29-1; J: TRBJ2-5; CDR3: SVGHVQETQY
size: -; V: TRBV19; J: TRBJ1-5; CDR3: ASSIGQGNQPQH
size: -; V: TRBV5-1; J: TRBJ2-5; CDR3: ASTGGKTQY
size: -; V: TRBV29-1; J: TRBJ1-1; CDR3: SVVTGGTEAF
size: -; V: TRBV6-5; J: TRBJ1-1; CDR3: ASSWSPSGTEAF
size: once; V: TRBV7-9; J: TRBJ2-1; CDR3: ASRHTGTGHYNEQF
size: -; V: TRBV6-6; J: TRBJ2-3; CDR3: ASRTADTQY
size: -; V: TRBV15; J: TRBJ2-5; CDR3: ATSRRDEETQY
size: -; V: TRBV28; J: TRBJ2-5; CDR3: ATRSRETQY
size: -; V: TRBV28; J: TRBJ1-2; CDR3: ASQTTTRYGYT
size: -; V: TRBV6-5; J: TRBJ2-1; CDR3: ASRPISPLDEQF
size: -; V: TRBV4-1; J: TRBJ2-3; CDR3: ASSQERGLRTDTQY
size: -; V: TRBV28; J: TRBJ1-5; CDR3: ASSFEGRNQPQH
size: -; V: TRBV5-1; J: TRBJ1-2; CDR3: ASSSSGTGAYGYT